Following are 4 T cell receptor beta chains from one sample sequenced in a study of blood T cell repertoires in COVID-19. Profiling relied on immunoSEQ multiplex PCR, and the TCRdb table lists in-frame clones only, not all of them. Among 150,000 to 200,000 clones listed, approximately 90% were seen once. The sequencing input was peripheral blood. The receptors were gathered from a woman of 80 years or more in a cohort sampled during active or convalescent COVID-19.

The rearrangement uses TRBV27 and TRBJ1-5; D is perhaps TRBD1 (5 bases). Trimming cost V 5 bases and J 5 bases, with 22 bases left between them. CDR3 length equals 17 residues. Per germline, CDR1 MNHEY and CDR2 SMNVEV (reference sequence). CDR3 loop: CASSPTGAPRSYQPQHF. The CDR3 nucleotides are TGTGCCAGCAGTCCTACAGGTGCGCCGAGGTCCTATCAGCCCCAGCATTTT.

The chain links TRBV7-9 to TRBJ1-2; D gene uncertain. The germline V gene encodes CDR1 SEHNR and CDR2 FQNEAQ (reference sequence). The CDR3 length is 13 residues. Trimming stripped 1 base from V and 6 bases from J, with 9 bases between. This chain's CDR3 is CASSLESIHGYTF. The CDR3, as DNA: TGTGCCAGCAGCTTAGAAAGCATTCATGGCTACACCTTC.

The rearrangement joins TRBV11-2 to TRBJ1-1; the D gene is possibly TRBD1 (5 bases). CDR1 and CDR2 from the germline V gene are SGHAT and FQNNGV. The V end lost 0 bases, the J end lost 0 bases, and 8 bases lay between the germline ends. The CDR3 sequence is 15 residues long. The CDR3 bases are TGTGCCAGCAGCTTAGATGCAGGGTTGAACACTGAAGCTTTCTTT. This encodes CASSLDAGLNTEAFF.

V usage is TRBV15 and J usage is TRBJ2-5; D may be TRBD1 (5 bases). There are 15 residues in the CDR3. CDR1 and CDR2 from the germline V gene are LNHNV and YYDKDF (reference sequence). Between the trimmed V and J ends, which lost 3 bases and 0 bases, there was a span of 11 bases. CDR3 residues: CATSRTRTYQETQYF. Written as DNA, the CDR3 is TGTGCCACCAGCAGGACGAGGACATACCAAGAGACCCAGTACTTC.